The 8 T cell receptor beta chains reported below all come from one sample, sequenced in a study of tumor and adjacent non-tumor tissue in lung cancer. The template was RNA from unsorted bulk tissue. The normal lung tissue was taken more than 3 cm from the tumor edge. Three rounds of nested PCR, following a modified ARM-PCR protocol, produced the TCRbeta library. TCRdb passed the multiplex PCR reads through MiXCR, listing each CDR3 protein once. The repertoire consists of some 80,000 distinct CDR3 sequences, with 76% occurring once and the leading ten covering around 40%. The sequenced material came from distant non-tumor lung tissue. All receptors come from a man in his 70s with non-small cell lung cancer.

About this clonotype: The CDR3 carries no conserved terminal phenylalanine or tryptophan, so it likely arises from a read error. The chain combines TRBV5-4 with TRBJ2-6; a possible D gene is TRBD1 (5 bases). The CDR3 totals 15 residues. Germline CDR1 and CDR2: SGHNT and YYREEE (reference sequence). The chain's CDR3 is CASSSNPTGANLLTS. CDR3 coding DNA: TGTGCCAGCAGCTCGAACCCTACTGGGGCCAACCTCCTGACTTCC.

Concerning this clonotype: Just one base apart from a much larger clone, this may be a read error. This chain uses TRBV25-1 with TRBJ2-3; unclear D gene. From germline, CDR1 is MGHDK and CDR2 SYGVNS. The CDR3 runs 13 residues. The chain's CDR3 is CASIEWITDTQYF. The CDR3 region has the DNA TGTGCCAGCATTGAATGGATCACAGATACGCAGTATTTT.

Note on this clonotype: Without the conserved terminal phenylalanine or tryptophan, this CDR3 likely stems from a read error. Because the CDR3's place on the DNA is in doubt, the DNA is left out and the CDR3 is given as listed by TCRdb. The genes are TRBV11-2 and TRBJ2-7; the table assigns TRBD1, which was not confirmed against the DNA. Germline V gene data show CDR1 as SGHAT and CDR2 as FQNNGV. The CDR3 adds up to 15 amino acids, both ends counted. This chain's CDR3 is CASSLDQGGRYEQHI.

The chain has TRBV5-1 and TRBJ2-3, with 11 nucleotides matching TRBD2. The germline CDR1 and CDR2 sequences are SGHRS and YFSETQ. CDR3 length: 17 amino acids. J gave up 6 bases and V 0 bases, and 9 bases lay outside the gene matches. CDR3 in amino acids: CASSLVRLAGWSDTQYF. The CDR3 DNA reads TGCGCCAGCAGCTTGGTGCGACTAGCGGGATGGTCCGATACGCAGTATTTT.

Regarding this clonotype: Without the conserved terminal phenylalanine or tryptophan, this CDR3 likely stems from a read error. This rearrangement joins TRBV4-3 to TRBJ2-3; D is unresolved. Judging by the DNA end, TRBJ1-5 fits better; the J call may be wrong. This CDR3 is 14 amino acids long. Germline CDR1 reads LGHNA; CDR2 reads YSLEER. CDR3 amino acids: CASSQVSSGDKQHY. In DNA, the CDR3 is TGTGCCAGCAGCCAAGTTAGTTCCGGGGATAAGCAGCATTAT.

Of note for this clonotype: At one end the junction does not follow the germline gene, possibly because of a read error. The chain recombines TRBV5-6 with TRBJ1-1, with D perhaps matching TRBD1 (6 bases). Germline values: CDR1 SGHDT, CDR2 YYEEEE. This CDR3 spans 16 amino acids. The CDR3 protein is CASTLVYRGEDTEALF. The DNA for the CDR3 is TGTGCCAGCACCCTGGTGTATAGGGGGGAGGACACTGAAGCTTTGTTT.

In regard to this clonotype: A read error may produce the germline difference seen at one junction end. This chain joins TRBV6-2 or TRBV6-3 and TRBJ1-5, with D tentatively TRBD1 (5 bases). There are 19 residues in the CDR3. Germline CDR1 MNHEY, CDR2 SVGEGT. Here the CDR3 DNA reads TGTGCCAGCAGTTACTCGATTGGGGGTACAAGATCGAGCAATCAGCCCCAGCAATTT. This translates into CASSYSIGGTRSSNQPQQF.

Notes on this clonotype: As the CDR3 is not closed by the conserved phenylalanine or tryptophan, this likely results from a read error. This chain links TRBV11-2 with TRBJ2-2; 8 positions match TRBD2. This CDR3 has 15 residues. CDR1 is SGHAT and CDR2 is FQNNGV in the germline V gene. In nucleotides, the CDR3 is TGTGCCAGCAGCATACACGGGGGGGCTGAAGGGGACCTGTTTTCT. Residues: CASSIHGGAEGDLFS.